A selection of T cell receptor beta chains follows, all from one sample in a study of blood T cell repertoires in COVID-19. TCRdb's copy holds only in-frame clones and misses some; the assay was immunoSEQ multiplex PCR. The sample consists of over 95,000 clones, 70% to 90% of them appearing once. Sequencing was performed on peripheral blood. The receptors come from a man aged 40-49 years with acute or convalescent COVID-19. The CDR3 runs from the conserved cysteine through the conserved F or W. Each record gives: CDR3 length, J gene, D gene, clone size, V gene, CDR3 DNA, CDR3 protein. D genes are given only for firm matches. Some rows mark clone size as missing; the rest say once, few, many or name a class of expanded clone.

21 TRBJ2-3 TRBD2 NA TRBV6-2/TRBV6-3 TGTGCCAGCAGTTACCCCCCACCTGGACTAGCGGGGGGGCAGAGCACAGATACGCAGTATTTT CASSYPPPGLAGGQSTDTQYF
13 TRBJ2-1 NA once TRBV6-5 TGTGCCAGCAGCCCAACTAGCATCCATGAGCAGTTCTTC CASSPTSIHEQFF
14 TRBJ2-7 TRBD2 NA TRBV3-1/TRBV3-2 TGTGCCAGCAGCGGACTAGCGGGGTCACAGAATCAGTACTTC CASSGLAGSQNQYF
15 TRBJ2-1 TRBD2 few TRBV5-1 TGCGCCAGCGGTAGCGGGCATACCTCCTACAATGAGCAGTTCTTC CASGSGHTSYNEQFF
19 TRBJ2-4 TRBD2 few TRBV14 TGTGCCAGCAGCCAAGATAGACTAGCGGGGGCCTTTCTTAATAACATTCAGTACTTC CASSQDRLAGAFLNNIQYF
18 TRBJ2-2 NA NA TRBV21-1 TGTGCCAGCAGCAAAGAAATTACTAGCGGGGGGAACACCGGGGAGCTGTTTTTT CASSKEITSGGNTGELFF
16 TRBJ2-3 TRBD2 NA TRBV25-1 TGTGCCAGCAGTGTCGGACTAGCGGCCTCCACAGATACGCAGTATTTT CASSVGLAASTDTQYF
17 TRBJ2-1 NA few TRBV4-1 TGCGCCAGCAGCCAAATCCCCCTAGTCCCCCCCGACAATGAGCAGTTCTTC CASSQIPLVPPDNEQFF
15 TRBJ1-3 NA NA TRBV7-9 TGTGCCAGCAGTCCGGGAGCTTCCTCTGGAAACACCATATATTTT CASSPGASSGNTIYF
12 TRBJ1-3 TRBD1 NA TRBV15 TGTGCCACGACAGGGGATTGGAACACCATATATTTT CATTGDWNTIYF
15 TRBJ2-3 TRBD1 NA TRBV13 TGTGCCAGCAGTGATCAGGGGGTGTCCACAGATACGCAGTATTTT CASSDQGVSTDTQYF
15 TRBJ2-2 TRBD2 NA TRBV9 TGTGCCAGCAGTCAGAGCGGGGCCAACACCGGGGAGCTGTTTTTT CASSQSGANTGELFF
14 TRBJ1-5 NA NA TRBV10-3 TGTGCCATCAGTGAGACAGGGAATGATCAGCCCCAGCATTTT CAISETGNDQPQHF
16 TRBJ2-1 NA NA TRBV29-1 TGCAGCGTTGAAGGCACAGGGATCGGCTCCTACAATGAGCAGTTCTTC CSVEGTGIGSYNEQFF
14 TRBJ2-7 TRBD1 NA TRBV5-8 TGTGCCAGCAGCTTGTTTCAGGGGGCGTACGAGCAGTACTTC CASSLFQGAYEQYF
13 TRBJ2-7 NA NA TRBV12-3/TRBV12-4 TGTGCCAGCAGACGGAGGGAGTCCTACGAGCAGTACTTC CASRRRESYEQYF
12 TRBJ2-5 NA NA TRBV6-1 TGTGCCAGCAGTGAGGGAGGTGAGACCCAGTACTTC CASSEGGETQYF
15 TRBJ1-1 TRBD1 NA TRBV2 TGTGCCAGCAGTCCACGACAGGGAGCCGTTCCTGAAGCTTTCTTT CASSPRQGAVPEAFF
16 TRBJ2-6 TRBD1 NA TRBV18 TGTGCCAGCTCGACAGGGTCCGGTCTCGGGGCCAACGTCCTGACTTTC CASSTGSGLGANVLTF
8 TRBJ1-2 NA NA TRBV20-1 TGCAGTGCTAGAGGTGGAGACTTC CSARGGDF
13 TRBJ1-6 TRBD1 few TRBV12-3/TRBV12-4 TGTGCCAGCAGGGGGACAGCAAATTCACCCCTCCACTTT CASRGTANSPLHF
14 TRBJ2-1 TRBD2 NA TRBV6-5 TGTGCCAGCAGAATTCGGGGGGGCGGCAATGAGCAGTTCTTC CASRIRGGGNEQFF
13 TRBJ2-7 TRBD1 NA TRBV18 TGTGCCAGCACCGGGGACAGAGTCTACGAGCAGTACTTC CASTGDRVYEQYF
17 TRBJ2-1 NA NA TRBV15 TGTGCCACCAGCCCTGGTTTGGGGGGTGTCCGGTACAATGAGCAGTTCTTC CATSPGLGGVRYNEQFF
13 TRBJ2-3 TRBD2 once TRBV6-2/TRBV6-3 TGTGCCAGCAGTTGGGGGGGTCCAGATACGCAGTATTTT CASSWGGPDTQYF
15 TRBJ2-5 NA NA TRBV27 TGTGCCAGCAGTTCTCTTCGGGTACCCCAAGAGACCCAGTACTTC CASSSLRVPQETQYF
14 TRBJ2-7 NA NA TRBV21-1 TGTGCCAGCGTCCATAACAGAATTACCTACGAGCAGTACTTC CASVHNRITYEQYF
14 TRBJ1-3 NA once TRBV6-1 TGTGCCAGCAGTGAGGGAGTACCTGGAAACACCATATATTTT CASSEGVPGNTIYF
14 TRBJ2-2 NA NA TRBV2 TGTGCCAGCAATGCCAGGGCGGTCACCGGGGAGCTGTTTTTT CASNARAVTGELFF
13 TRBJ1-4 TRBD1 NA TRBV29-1 TGCAGCGTCCGGGACAGGGGACATGAAAAACTGTTTTTT CSVRDRGHEKLFF
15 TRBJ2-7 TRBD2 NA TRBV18 TGTGCCAGCTCATCGGGACTAGCAGGCGCCTACGAGCAGTACTTC CASSSGLAGAYEQYF